The entry that follows covers one T cell receptor beta chain sequence. Its antigen is not identified. Sequencing in the ViraFEST assay came after antigen-specific CD4+ T cells had been expanded with viral peptide pools, which were used to stimulate PBMC. Researchers isolated CD4+ T cells once roughly ten days of culture had elapsed. It was between March and December 2020 that the person had a SARS-CoV-2 infection confirmed by PCR. Cells had half their medium changed to IL-2 medium on days 3 and 7. Here immunoSEQ multiplex PCR was the method, and the copy in TCRdb shows in-frame clones only, minus some. The repertoire holds 20,000 to 30,000 clones, with about 80% as singletons. This record comes from a study of vaccination effects on CD4 cells after COVID-19. The wider study: Both of the two convalescent patients gave a sample, one 16 days and one a week before vaccination.

Germline V gene lookup returns CDR1 SNHLY and CDR2 FYNNEI. This CDR3 has 12 amino acids. V was trimmed by 7 bases and J by 4 bases, leaving 7 bases between them. Study outcomes and limitations: Early timepoints after infection were absent, and convalescent patients were few in the study.

This clonotype was sampled from a human donor who had a prior SARS-CoV-2 infection. Here the sequenced sample was CD4+ T cells from PBMCs cultured with HCoV-NL63 spike peptides, taken before COVID-19 vaccination. The genes are TRBV2 and TRBJ1-4, with D maybe TRBD1 (5 bases). The CDR3 DNA sequence: TGTGCCAGCAAGGACAATAATGAAAAACTGTTTTTT. Its protein product is CASKDNNEKLFF. Combining the CDR3 with reference TRBV2 and TRBJ1-4 gives the whole variable domain EPEVTQTPSHQVTQMGQEVILRCVPISNHLYFYWYRQILGQKVEFLVSFYNNEISEKSEIFDDQFSVERPDGSNFTLKIRSTKLEDSAMYFCASKDNNEKLFFGSGTQLSVL.